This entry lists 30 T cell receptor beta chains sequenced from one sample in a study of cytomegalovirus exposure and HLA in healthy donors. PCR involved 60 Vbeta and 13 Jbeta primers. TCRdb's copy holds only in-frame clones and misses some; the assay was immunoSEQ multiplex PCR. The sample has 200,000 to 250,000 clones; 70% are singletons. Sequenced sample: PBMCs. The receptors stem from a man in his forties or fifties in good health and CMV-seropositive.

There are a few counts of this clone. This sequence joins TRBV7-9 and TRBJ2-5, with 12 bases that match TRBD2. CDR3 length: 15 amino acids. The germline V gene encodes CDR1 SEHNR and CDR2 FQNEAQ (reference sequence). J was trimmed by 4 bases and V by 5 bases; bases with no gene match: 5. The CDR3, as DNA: TGTGCCAGCAGCCCCGGACTAGCGGGGCCAGAGACCCAGTACTTC. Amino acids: CASSPGLAGPETQYF.

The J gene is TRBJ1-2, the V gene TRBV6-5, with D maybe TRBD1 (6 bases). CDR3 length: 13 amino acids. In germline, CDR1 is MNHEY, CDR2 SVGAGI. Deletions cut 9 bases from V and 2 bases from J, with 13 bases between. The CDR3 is CASSETGNYGYTF. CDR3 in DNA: TGTGCCAGTTCCGAAACAGGGAACTATGGCTACACCTTC.

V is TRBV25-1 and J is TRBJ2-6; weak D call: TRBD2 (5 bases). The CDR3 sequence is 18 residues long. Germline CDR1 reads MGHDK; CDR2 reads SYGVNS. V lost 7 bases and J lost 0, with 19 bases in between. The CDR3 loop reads CASTPGFKLSSGANVLTF. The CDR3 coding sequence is TGTGCCAGCACGCCGGGGTTCAAGCTCAGCTCTGGGGCCAACGTCCTGACTTTC.

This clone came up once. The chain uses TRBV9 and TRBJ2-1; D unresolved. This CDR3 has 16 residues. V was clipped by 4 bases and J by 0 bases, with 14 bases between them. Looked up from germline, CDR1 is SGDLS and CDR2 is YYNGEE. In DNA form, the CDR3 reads TGTGCCAGCAGCCCTAAGGCCACAGCCTCCTACAATGAGCAGTTCTTC. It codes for CASSPKATASYNEQFF.

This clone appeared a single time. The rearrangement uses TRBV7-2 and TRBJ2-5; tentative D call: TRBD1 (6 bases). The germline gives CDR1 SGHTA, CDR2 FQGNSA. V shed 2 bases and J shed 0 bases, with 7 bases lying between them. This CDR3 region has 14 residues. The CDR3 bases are TGTGCCAGCAGCTTAAGGGGGTACCAAGAGACCCAGTACTTC. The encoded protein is CASSLRGYQETQYF. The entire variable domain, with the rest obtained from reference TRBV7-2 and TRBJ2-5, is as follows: GAGVSQSPSNKVTEKGKDVELRCDPISGHTALYWYRQSLGQGLEFLIYFQGNSAPDKSGLPSDRFSAERTGGSVSTLTIQRTQQEDSAVYLCASSLRGYQETQYFGPGTRLLVL.

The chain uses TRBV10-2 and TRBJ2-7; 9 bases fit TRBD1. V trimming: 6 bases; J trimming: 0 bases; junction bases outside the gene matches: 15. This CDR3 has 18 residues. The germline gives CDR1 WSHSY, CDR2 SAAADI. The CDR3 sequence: CASRGTGQTTSSSYEQYF. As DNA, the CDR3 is TGCGCCAGCAGGGGGACAGGGCAGACTACCTCGAGCTCCTACGAGCAGTACTTC.

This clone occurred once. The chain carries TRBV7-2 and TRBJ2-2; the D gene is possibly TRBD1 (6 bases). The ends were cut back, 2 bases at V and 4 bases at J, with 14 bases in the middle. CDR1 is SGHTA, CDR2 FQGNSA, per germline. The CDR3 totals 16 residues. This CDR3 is CASSLLGHSTTGELFF. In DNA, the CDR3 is TGTGCCAGCAGCTTATTGGGACACTCTACCACCGGGGAGCTGTTTTTT. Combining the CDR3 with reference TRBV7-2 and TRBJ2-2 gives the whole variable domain GAGVSQSPSNKVTEKGKDVELRCDPISGHTALYWYRQSLGQGLEFLIYFQGNSAPDKSGLPSDRFSAERTGGSVSTLTIQRTQQEDSAVYLCASSLLGHSTTGELFFGEGSRLTVL.

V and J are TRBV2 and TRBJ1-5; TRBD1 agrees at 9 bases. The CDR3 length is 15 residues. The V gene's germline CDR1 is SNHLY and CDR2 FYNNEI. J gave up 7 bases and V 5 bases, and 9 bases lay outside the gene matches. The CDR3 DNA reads TGTGCCAGCAGTCCCACAGGGGGCGCGGGGCAGCCCCAGCATTTT. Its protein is CASSPTGGAGQPQHF.

In nucleotides, the CDR3 is TGTGCCAGCAGACCCGGGACAGGGCAGCTCACTGAAGCTTTCTTT. This sequence encodes CASRPGTGQLTEAFF. This chain uses TRBV11-2 with TRBJ1-1, with 9 nucleotides matching TRBD1. The CDR3 sequence is 15 residues long. The V gene's germline CDR1 is SGHAT and CDR2 FQNNGV. V shed 6 bases, J shed 4 bases, and the junction held 9 bases outside the gene matches.

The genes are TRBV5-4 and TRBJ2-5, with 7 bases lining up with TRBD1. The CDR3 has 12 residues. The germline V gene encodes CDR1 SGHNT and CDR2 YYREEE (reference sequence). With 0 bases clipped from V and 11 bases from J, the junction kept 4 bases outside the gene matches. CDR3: CASSLGQGKQYF. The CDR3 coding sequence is TGTGCCAGCAGCTTGGGACAGGGAAAGCAGTACTTC. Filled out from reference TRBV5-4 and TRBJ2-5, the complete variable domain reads ETGVTQSPTHLIKTRGQQVTLRCSSQSGHNTVSWYQQALGQGPQFIFQYYREEENGRGNFPPRFSGLQFPNYSSELNVNALELDDSALYLCASSLGQGKQYFGPGTRLLVL.

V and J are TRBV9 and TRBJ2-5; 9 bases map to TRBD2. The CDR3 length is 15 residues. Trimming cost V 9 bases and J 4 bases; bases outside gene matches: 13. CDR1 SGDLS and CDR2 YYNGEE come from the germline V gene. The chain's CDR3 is CATFPGTSHLETQYF. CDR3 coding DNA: TGTGCCACCTTTCCCGGGACTAGCCATTTAGAGACCCAGTACTTC.

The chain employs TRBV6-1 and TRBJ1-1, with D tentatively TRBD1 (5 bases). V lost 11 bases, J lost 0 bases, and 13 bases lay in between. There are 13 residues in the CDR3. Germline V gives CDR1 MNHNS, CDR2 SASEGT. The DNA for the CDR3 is TGTGCCGTATACAGGAGATTGAACACTGAAGCTTTCTTT. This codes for CAVYRRLNTEAFF.

CDR3 in amino acids: CASRSDTSYEQYF. DNA of the CDR3: TGTGCCAGCAGGTCCGACACCTCCTACGAGCAGTACTTC. This chain uses TRBV7-9 with TRBJ2-7, with D unresolved. The germline V and J ends were trimmed by 6 bases and 0 bases, with 9 bases remaining between them. Per the germline V gene, CDR1 is SEHNR and CDR2 is FQNEAQ (reference sequence). The CDR3 contains 13 residues.

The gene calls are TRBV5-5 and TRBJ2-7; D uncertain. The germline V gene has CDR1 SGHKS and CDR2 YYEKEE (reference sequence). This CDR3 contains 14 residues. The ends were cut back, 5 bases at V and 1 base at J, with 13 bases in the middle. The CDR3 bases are TGTGCCAGCAGTTTTGAGTCTCATTCCTACGAGCAGTACTTC. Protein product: CASSFESHSYEQYF.

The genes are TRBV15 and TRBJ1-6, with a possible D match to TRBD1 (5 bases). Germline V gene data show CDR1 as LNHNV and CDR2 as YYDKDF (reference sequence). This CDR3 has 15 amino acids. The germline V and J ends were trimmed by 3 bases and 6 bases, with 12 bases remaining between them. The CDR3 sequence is CATSSTGGGNSPLHF. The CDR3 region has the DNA TGTGCCACCAGCAGCACCGGGGGTGGTAATTCACCCCTCCACTTT.

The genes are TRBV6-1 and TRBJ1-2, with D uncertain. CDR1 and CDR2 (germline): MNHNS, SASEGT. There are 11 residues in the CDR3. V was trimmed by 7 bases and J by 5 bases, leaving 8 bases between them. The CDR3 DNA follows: TGTGCCAGCACCGAGGATTATGGCTACACCTTC. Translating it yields CASTEDYGYTF.

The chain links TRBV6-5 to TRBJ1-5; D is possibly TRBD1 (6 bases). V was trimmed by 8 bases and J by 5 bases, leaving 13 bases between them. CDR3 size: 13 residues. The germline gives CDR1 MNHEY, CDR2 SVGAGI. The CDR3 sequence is CASSRGQDQPQHF. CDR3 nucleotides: TGTGCCAGCTCCAGGGGCCAAGATCAGCCCCAGCATTTT.

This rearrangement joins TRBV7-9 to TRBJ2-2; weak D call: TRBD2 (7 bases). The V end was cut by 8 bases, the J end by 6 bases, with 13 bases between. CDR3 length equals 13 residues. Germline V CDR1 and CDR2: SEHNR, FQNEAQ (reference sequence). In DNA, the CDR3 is TGTGCCAGCGGGGGGGCTGAATCCGGGGAGCTGTTTTTT. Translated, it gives CASGGAESGELFF. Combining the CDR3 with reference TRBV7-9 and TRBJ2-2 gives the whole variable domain DTGVSQNPRHKITKRGQNVTFRCDPISEHNRLYWYRQTLGQGPEFLTYFQNEAQLEKSRLLSDRFSAERPKGSFSTLEIQRTEQGDSAMYLCASGGAESGELFFGEGSRLTVL.

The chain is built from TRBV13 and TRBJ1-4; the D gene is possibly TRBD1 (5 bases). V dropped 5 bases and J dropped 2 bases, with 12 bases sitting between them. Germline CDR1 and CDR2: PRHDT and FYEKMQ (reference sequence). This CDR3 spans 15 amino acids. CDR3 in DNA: TGTGCCAGCAGCCGTGAGGGACTCACTAATGAAAAACTGTTTTTT. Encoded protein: CASSREGLTNEKLFF.

As DNA, the CDR3 is TGTGCCAGCAGCCAACGCGGGGGCCTGAACACCGGGGAGCTGTTTTTT. This encodes CASSQRGGLNTGELFF. The V gene is TRBV2, the J gene TRBJ2-2, with D tentatively TRBD2 (7 bases). The CDR3 spans 16 residues. Per germline, CDR1 SNHLY and CDR2 FYNNEI. V shed 6 bases and J shed 1 base, with 15 bases lying between them.

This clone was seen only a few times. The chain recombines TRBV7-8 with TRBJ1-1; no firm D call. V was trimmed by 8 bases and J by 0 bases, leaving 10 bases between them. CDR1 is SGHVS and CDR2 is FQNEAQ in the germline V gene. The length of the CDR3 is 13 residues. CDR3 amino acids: CASVLRMNTEAFF. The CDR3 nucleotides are TGTGCCAGCGTTTTGAGAATGAACACTGAAGCTTTCTTT.

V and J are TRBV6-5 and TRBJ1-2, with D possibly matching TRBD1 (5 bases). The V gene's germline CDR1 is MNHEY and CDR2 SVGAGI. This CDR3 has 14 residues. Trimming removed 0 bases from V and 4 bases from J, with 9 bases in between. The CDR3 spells CASSYSLTAYGYTF. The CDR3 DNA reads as TGTGCCAGCAGTTACTCGCTGACAGCCTATGGCTACACCTTC.

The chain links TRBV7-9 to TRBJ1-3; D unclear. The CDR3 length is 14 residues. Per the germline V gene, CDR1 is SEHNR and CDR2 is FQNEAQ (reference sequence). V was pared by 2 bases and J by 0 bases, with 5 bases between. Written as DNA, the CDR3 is TGTGCCAGCAGCTTAAAGAGCTCTGGAAACACCATATATTTT. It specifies CASSLKSSGNTIYF.

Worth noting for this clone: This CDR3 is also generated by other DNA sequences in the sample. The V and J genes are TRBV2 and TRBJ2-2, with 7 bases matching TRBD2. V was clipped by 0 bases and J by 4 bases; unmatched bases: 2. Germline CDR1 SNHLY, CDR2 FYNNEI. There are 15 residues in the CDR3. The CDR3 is CASSEAGGGTGELFF. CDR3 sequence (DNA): TGTGCCAGCAGTGAAGCTGGGGGGGGCACCGGGGAGCTGTTTTTT.

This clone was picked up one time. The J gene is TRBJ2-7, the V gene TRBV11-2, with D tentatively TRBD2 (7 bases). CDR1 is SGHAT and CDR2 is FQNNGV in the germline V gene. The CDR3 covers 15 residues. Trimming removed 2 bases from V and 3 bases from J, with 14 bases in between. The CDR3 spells CASSLSGGGLYEQYF. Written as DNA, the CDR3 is TGTGCCAGCAGCTTAAGCGGCGGGGGCCTCTACGAGCAGTACTTC.

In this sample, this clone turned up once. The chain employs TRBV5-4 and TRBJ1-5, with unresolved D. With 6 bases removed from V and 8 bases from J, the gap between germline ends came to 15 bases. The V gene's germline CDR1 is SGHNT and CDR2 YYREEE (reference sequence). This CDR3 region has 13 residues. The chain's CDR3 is CASTYEGLEPQHF. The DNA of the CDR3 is TGTGCCAGCACCTACGAGGGCCTTGAGCCCCAGCATTTT.

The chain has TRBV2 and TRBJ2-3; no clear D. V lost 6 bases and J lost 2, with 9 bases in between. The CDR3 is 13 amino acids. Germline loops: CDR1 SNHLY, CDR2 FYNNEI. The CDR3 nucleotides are TGTGCCAGCAGCCCGACAAACACAGATACGCAGTATTTT. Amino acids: CASSPTNTDTQYF.

CDR3 in DNA: TGTGCCAGCAGCGCGCACACCCGGGACTATCTTTACAATGAGCAGTTCTTC. Amino acid sequence: CASSAHTRDYLYNEQFF. V gene TRBV9 combines with J gene TRBJ2-1, with TRBD2 identical over 7 bases. This CDR3 contains 17 residues. V was clipped by 3 bases and J by 4 bases; unmatched bases: 13. The germline gives CDR1 SGDLS, CDR2 YYNGEE.

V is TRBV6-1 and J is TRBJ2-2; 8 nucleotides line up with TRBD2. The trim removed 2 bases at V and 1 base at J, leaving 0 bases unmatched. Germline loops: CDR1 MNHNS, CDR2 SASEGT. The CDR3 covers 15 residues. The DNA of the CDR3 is TGTGCCAGCAGTGAACTAGCGGGGAACACCGGGGAGCTGTTTTTT. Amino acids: CASSELAGNTGELFF.

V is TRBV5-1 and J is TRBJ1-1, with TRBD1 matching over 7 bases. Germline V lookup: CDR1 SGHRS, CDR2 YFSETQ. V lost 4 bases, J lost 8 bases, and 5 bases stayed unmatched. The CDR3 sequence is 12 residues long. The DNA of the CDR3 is TGCGCCAGCAGCCTCACACAGGGGGAAGCTTTCTTT. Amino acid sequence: CASSLTQGEAFF.